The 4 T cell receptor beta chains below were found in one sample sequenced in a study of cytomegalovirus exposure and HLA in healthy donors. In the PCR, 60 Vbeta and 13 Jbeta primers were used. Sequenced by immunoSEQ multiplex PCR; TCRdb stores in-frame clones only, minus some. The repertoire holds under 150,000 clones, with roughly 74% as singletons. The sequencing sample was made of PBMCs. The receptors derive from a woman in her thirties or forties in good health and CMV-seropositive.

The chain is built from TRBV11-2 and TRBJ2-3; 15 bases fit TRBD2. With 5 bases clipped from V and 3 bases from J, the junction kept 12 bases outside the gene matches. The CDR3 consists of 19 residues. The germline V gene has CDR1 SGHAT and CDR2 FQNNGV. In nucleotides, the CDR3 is TGTGCCAGCAGCAACCCGGGACTAGCGGGAGGACCGCGGACAGATACGCAGTATTTT. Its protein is CASSNPGLAGGPRTDTQYF.

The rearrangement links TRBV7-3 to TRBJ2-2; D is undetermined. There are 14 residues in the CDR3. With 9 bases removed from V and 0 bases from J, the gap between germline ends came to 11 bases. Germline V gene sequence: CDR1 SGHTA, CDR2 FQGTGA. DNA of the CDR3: TGTGCCAGTAAGCTTACAGCGAACACCGGGGAGCTGTTTTTT. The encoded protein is CASKLTANTGELFF. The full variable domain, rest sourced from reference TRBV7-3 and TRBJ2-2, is GAGVSQTPSNKVTEKGKYVELRCDPISGHTALYWYRQSLGQGPEFLIYFQGTGAADDSGLPNDRFFAVRPEGSVSTLKIQRTERGDSAVYLCASKLTANTGELFFGEGSRLTVL.

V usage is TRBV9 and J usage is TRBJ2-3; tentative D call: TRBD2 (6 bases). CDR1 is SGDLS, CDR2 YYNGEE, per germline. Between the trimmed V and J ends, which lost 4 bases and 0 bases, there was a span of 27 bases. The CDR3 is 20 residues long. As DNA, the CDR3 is TGTGCCAGCAGCCCTCATAGCGGTCCTAGATTCGGAGGTAGCACAGATACGCAGTATTTT. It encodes CASSPHSGPRFGGSTDTQYF.

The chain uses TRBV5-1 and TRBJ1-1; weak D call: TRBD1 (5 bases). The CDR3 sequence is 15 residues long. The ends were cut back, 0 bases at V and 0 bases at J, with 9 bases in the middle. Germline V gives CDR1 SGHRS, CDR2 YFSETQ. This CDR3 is CASSLAGLMNTEAFF. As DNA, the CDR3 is TGCGCCAGCAGCTTGGCAGGGCTAATGAACACTGAAGCTTTCTTT.